Below, one T cell receptor (beta chain) is given with its context. Its matching antigen is unknown. Here immunoSEQ multiplex PCR was the method, and the copy in TCRdb shows in-frame clones only, minus some. The sample carries hundreds of thousands of clones, 90% to 97% recorded once. The data belong to a study of shared clonotypes between healthy human individuals. Study-level findings and limits: All-four-donor shared clonotypes had higher generation probabilities than non-shared clonotypes did. Clonotype sharing among donors likely depends on sequencing depth. Only blood was sampled, and tissue TCR repertoires likely differ from blood ones.

CD45RO negativity and positive selection for CCR7 defined naive CD8 cells, a population that excluded terminally differentiated effector memory CD45RA+ cells. CDR1 MNHNY and CDR2 SVGAGI come from the germline V gene (reference sequence). The CDR3 covers 16 residues. The trim removed 8 bases at V and 2 bases at J, leaving 13 bases unmatched. The clonotype was recovered from a woman in her twenties or thirties in good health. Source material: naive CD8+ T cells sorted from blood. V and J are TRBV6-6 and TRBJ2-7; TRBD2 matches 9 bases. The DNA of the CDR3 is TGTGCCAGCGGATCATTGGAGGCGGGAGGGCCCTACGAGCAGTACTTC. Translating it yields CASGSLEAGGPYEQYF.